Sequencing of this T cell receptor beta chain was carried out in a study of T cell responses to AZD1222 COVID-19 vaccine. Overall study findings and caveats: Possibly, clonal diversity was underestimated; donors were largely white British and included more females. Spike-wide coverage was observed for vaccine-associated CD4 TCRs, with dominant responses at 160-218 and 743-854. Repertoires were obtained solely post-peak T cell response.

Measured with immunoSEQ multiplex PCR; TCRdb has only the in-frame clones, and not every one. Here the sample spans some 110,000 clones, 85% to 95% being singletons. The CDR3 totals 15 residues. CDR1 is SGHTA and CDR2 is FQGTGA in the germline V gene. Trimming removed 2 bases from V and 4 bases from J; junction bases left unmatched: 5. As to this clone: Its matching antigen is unknown.

V gene TRBV7-3 combines with J gene TRBJ2-3; TRBD2 agrees at 8 bases. This sequence originates from an adult in good health. The input for sequencing was peripheral blood, taken on day 0 of AZD1222 vaccination. In DNA, the CDR3 is TGTGCCAGCAGCTTACTAGCGGGTTATCCAGATACGCAGTATTTT. Protein: CASSLLAGYPDTQYF.